These 24 T cell receptor beta chains share one sample of origin, sequenced in a study of CD8 T cells in ankylosing spondylitis. TCRdb re-called the 5' RACE reads through MiXCR, storing one row per CDR3 protein. The sample shows about 480,000 distinct CDR3 sequences, roughly 15% of them seen only once. Whole-study findings and limits: A motif of 7 to 9 highly homologous TCR beta variants was seen as apparently characteristic of ankylosing spondylitis blood.

Their specific antigens are unknown. Sequencing was carried out using blood, either unsorted or a sorted T cell fraction (not recorded which). Every receptor here comes from a male donor with ankylosing spondylitis.

This clonotype was detected only a few times. CDR3 protein: CASSLASLAGAGAKNIQYF. DNA for the CDR3: TGTGCCAGCAGCTTAGCGTCACTAGCGGGGGCGGGAGCCAAAAACATTCAGTACTTC. The V gene is TRBV7-2, the J gene TRBJ2-4; 11 positions agree with TRBD2. Germline V gene data show CDR1 as SGHTA and CDR2 as FQGNSA. The ends lost 0 bases at V and 0 bases at J; junction bases unmatched: 7. The CDR3 runs 19 residues.

Only a few counts were recorded for this clonotype. The rearrangement uses TRBV20-1 and TRBJ2-3; weak D call: TRBD2 (7 bases). V lost 5 bases to trimming and J lost 0 bases, with 18 bases between them. The CDR3 covers 16 residues. Per the germline V gene, CDR1 is DFQATT and CDR2 is SNEGSKA (reference sequence). The CDR3 sequence is CSAGGASATSTDTQYF. The CDR3 DNA follows: TGCAGTGCTGGGGGGGCTAGCGCGACTAGCACAGATACGCAGTATTTT.

This chain links TRBV10-3 with TRBJ2-1, with D maybe TRBD1 (5 bases). Trimming took off 6 bases at V and 4 bases at J, with 10 bases between the two ends. CDR1 is ENHRY and CDR2 is SYGVKD in the germline V gene. The CDR3 runs 13 residues. CDR3: CAISPGKYNEQFF. CDR3 nucleotide sequence: TGTGCCATCAGCCCAGGGAAATACAATGAGCAGTTCTTC.

V and J are TRBV20-1 and TRBJ2-3, with D uncertain. Germline CDR1 and CDR2: DFQATT and SNEGSKA (reference sequence). CDR3 size: 12 residues. Trimming removed 5 bases from V and 5 bases from J, with 11 bases in between. As DNA, the CDR3 is TGCAGTGCTTGGGCCTCGGGAGATACGCAGTATTTT. Protein product: CSAWASGDTQYF.

This chain connects TRBV7-2 to TRBJ2-7, with TRBD2 as a possible D gene (6 bases). There are 14 residues in the CDR3. Germline CDR1 and CDR2: SGHTA and FQGNSA. The V end was cut by 1 base, the J end by 6 bases, with 13 bases between. The CDR3 is CASSLVGLGSEQYF. CDR3 in DNA: TGTGCCAGCAGCTTAGTGGGACTCGGGTCCGAGCAGTACTTC.

The rearrangement uses TRBV5-1 and TRBJ2-3, with 7 bases identical to TRBD1. The CDR3 sequence is 15 residues long. V shed 0 bases, J shed 4 bases, and the junction held 5 bases outside the gene matches. Looked up from germline, CDR1 is SGHRS and CDR2 is YFSETQ. The chain's CDR3 is CASSLVGQGADTQYF. For the CDR3, the DNA is TGCGCCAGCAGCTTGGTGGGGCAGGGGGCAGATACGCAGTATTTT.

The chain carries TRBV4-1 and TRBJ1-1; 7 nucleotides align to TRBD1. Germline V gene data show CDR1 as MGHRA and CDR2 as YSYEKL. The V gene end was trimmed by 0 bases and the J gene end by 1 base; junction bases not matched to a gene: 8. This CDR3 has 17 amino acids. The CDR3 protein is CASSQDSRGRPNTEAFF. The DNA of the CDR3 is TGCGCCAGCAGCCAAGATTCGAGGGGGCGACCGAACACTGAAGCTTTCTTT.

The rearrangement joins TRBV3-1 to TRBJ2-4; either TRBD1 or TRBD2 may fit D (6 bases each). With 4 bases removed from V and 0 bases from J, the gap between germline ends came to 10 bases. There are 15 residues in the CDR3. Germline V lookup: CDR1 LGHDT, CDR2 YNNKEL (reference sequence). In nucleotides, the CDR3 is TGTGCCAGCAGCCCAAGGGGGGCAGCCAAAAACATTCAGTACTTC. It encodes CASSPRGAAKNIQYF. Complete variable domain (other parts from reference TRBV3-1 and TRBJ2-4): DTAVSQTPKYLVTQMGNDKSIKCEQNLGHDTMYWYKQDSKKFLKIMFSYNNKELIINETVPNRFSPKSPDKAHLNLHINSLELGDSAVYFCASSPRGAAKNIQYFGAGTRLSVL.

The rearrangement joins TRBV18 to TRBJ1-1; maybe TRBD1 (5 bases). The germline V gene encodes CDR1 KGHSH and CDR2 LQKENI. The V end lost 0 bases, the J end lost 1 base, and 9 bases lay between the germline ends. The CDR3 has 15 amino acids. CDR3 nucleotide sequence: TGTGCCAGCTCACCACCTTTGACAGCGAACACTGAAGCTTTCTTT. This gives the protein CASSPPLTANTEAFF.

This clonotype appeared a single time. V is TRBV9 and J is TRBJ1-2, with D perhaps TRBD1 (6 bases). The CDR3 is 13 residues long. CDR1 and CDR2 (germline): SGDLS, YYNGEE. Trimming stripped 4 bases from V and 5 bases from J, with 12 bases between. The CDR3 sequence is CASSRGAGYGYTF. The DNA for the CDR3 is TGTGCCAGCAGCCGGGGGGCGGGGTATGGCTACACCTTC.

About this clonotype: A far larger clone is one base from this, pointing to a likely read error. V gene TRBV11-3 combines with J gene TRBJ2-1; D is unclear. The CDR3 contains 13 residues. Trimming shortened V by 0 bases and J by 2 bases, and 2 bases separated the two germline ends. Germline CDR1 reads SGHNT; CDR2 reads YENEEA. CDR3 sequence (DNA): TGTGCCAGCAGCTTAGAGACCTACAATGAGCAGTTCTTC. Translated: CASSLETYNEQFF.

The chain recombines TRBV27 with TRBJ2-1, with a possible D match to TRBD1 (5 bases). This CDR3 contains 15 residues. V was clipped by 3 bases and J by 8 bases, with 17 bases between them. From germline, CDR1 is MNHEY and CDR2 SMNVEV (reference sequence). The CDR3 spells CASSFKGLLRDEQFF. In DNA, the CDR3 is TGTGCCAGCAGTTTTAAGGGGCTCCTAAGGGATGAGCAGTTCTTC.

The sample holds many counts of this clonotype. The CDR3 DNA follows: TGTGCCAGCAGCCGACAGGGTTTTGGTGTGGAAGCTTTCTTT. This gives the protein CASSRQGFGVEAFF. The rearrangement joins TRBV12-3 or TRBV12-4 to TRBJ1-1; 7 nucleotides line up with TRBD1. The V and J ends lost 6 bases and 8 bases, in that order; junction bases with no gene match: 12. The CDR3 spans 14 residues.

The V call is TRBV3-1, the J call TRBJ2-1; a weak D match, TRBD2 (7 bases). This CDR3 is built from 18 residues. The V and J ends lost 0 bases and 6 bases respectively, with 21 bases between them. Per germline, CDR1 LGHDT and CDR2 YNNKEL (reference sequence). CDR3: CASSQDGGGPFRPNEQFF. CDR3 DNA: TGTGCCAGCAGCCAAGATGGGGGGGGGCCCTTCCGACCCAATGAGCAGTTCTTC.

The sample holds many counts of this clonotype. This chain joins TRBV24-1 and TRBJ1-1; 7 bases agree with TRBD1. V was pared by 7 bases and J by 4 bases, with 5 bases of the junction left unmatched. The CDR3 has 13 amino acids. Germline CDR1 reads KGHDR; CDR2 reads SFDVKD. The CDR3 nucleotides read TGTGCCACCAGAAGCCAGGGGGGCACTGAAGCTTTCTTT. Translated, it gives CATRSQGGTEAFF.

This clonotype was observed a few times. The chain links TRBV4-1 to TRBJ1-1; 7 nucleotides agree with TRBD1. This CDR3 spans 19 amino acids. Germline V gene data show CDR1 as MGHRA and CDR2 as YSYEKL. V was clipped by 2 bases and J by 0 bases; unmatched bases: 15. The CDR3 sequence: CASSQPSFSRDSMNTEAFF. For the CDR3, the DNA is TGCGCCAGCAGCCAACCTAGTTTTTCTCGGGACAGCATGAACACTGAAGCTTTCTTT.

This clonotype showed up many times. The gene calls are TRBV5-1 and TRBJ2-1; 9 bases fit TRBD2. This CDR3 is built from 15 residues. The germline V gene has CDR1 SGHRS and CDR2 YFSETQ. V shed 5 bases, J shed 9 bases, and the junction held 12 bases outside the gene matches. For the CDR3, the DNA is TGCGCCAGCAGGGTAGCGGGAGCAAGGGCTGGTGAGCAGTTCTTC. Its translation is CASRVAGARAGEQFF.

The table lists this clonotype with many counts. The J gene is TRBJ1-6, the V gene TRBV12-3 or TRBV12-4, with TRBD1 matching over 7 bases. This CDR3 spans 14 amino acids. Trimming took 7 bases from V and 6 from J; bases not matched to a gene: 6. The CDR3 sequence is CASTETGFNSPLHF. Written as DNA, the CDR3 is TGTGCCAGCACCGAGACAGGGTTTAATTCACCCCTCCACTTT.

The rearrangement uses TRBV25-1 and TRBJ1-3; no firm D call. The length of the CDR3 is 13 residues. The germline V gene has CDR1 MGHDK and CDR2 SYGVNS. Between the trimmed V and J ends, which lost 5 bases and 1 base, there was a span of 6 bases. CDR3 region: CASSTGSGNTIYF. In DNA form, the CDR3 reads TGTGCCAGCAGTACGGGGTCTGGAAACACCATATATTTT.

The genes are TRBV7-2 and TRBJ1-4; D is unresolved. The CDR3 loop spans 14 amino acids. Trimming took off 2 bases at V and 5 bases at J, with 9 bases between the two ends. CDR1 SGHTA and CDR2 FQGNSA come from the germline V gene. The CDR3 DNA sequence: TGTGCCAGCAGCTTATCTTTTCAGAATGAAAAACTGTTTTTT. Its translation is CASSLSFQNEKLFF.

This clonotype was recorded a few times. The V and J genes are TRBV7-9 and TRBJ2-7; D unclear. The CDR3 consists of 14 residues. Germline-derived CDR1 and CDR2 are SEHNR and FQNEAQ (reference sequence). V was trimmed by 6 bases and J by 5 bases, leaving 17 bases between them. The CDR3 loop is CASRPAIERNEQYF. CDR3 in DNA: TGTGCCAGCAGACCGGCCATAGAGCGTAACGAGCAGTACTTC.

This clonotype occurred many times. The CDR3: CASSLLGHRSDEQFF. The DNA for the CDR3 is TGCGCCAGCAGCTTGTTGGGACACCGGAGCGATGAGCAGTTCTTC. V gene TRBV5-1 combines with J gene TRBJ2-1; D might be TRBD1 (6 bases). Germline values: CDR1 SGHRS, CDR2 YFSETQ. Trimming shortened V by 1 base and J by 8 bases, and 16 bases separated the two germline ends. CDR3 length equals 15 residues.

The J gene is TRBJ2-3, the V gene TRBV3-1; tentatively, D is TRBD2 (6 bases). This CDR3 region has 16 residues. V shed 4 bases and J shed 3 bases, with 17 bases lying between them. Germline loops: CDR1 LGHDT, CDR2 YNNKEL (reference sequence). CDR3 bases: TGTGCCAGCAGCCCCCTTGGGGGAGGTAAGACAGATACGCAGTATTTT. It translates to CASSPLGGGKTDTQYF.

Only a few counts were recorded for this clonotype. The chain uses TRBV10-1 and TRBJ2-1; 7 nucleotides agree with TRBD1. This CDR3 region has 16 residues. CDR1 and CDR2 from the germline V gene are WNHNN and SYGVQD (reference sequence). The ends lost 3 bases at V and 1 base at J; junction bases unmatched: 6. As DNA, the CDR3 is TGCGCCAGCAGTGAACAGGGGAAGGGGTCCTACAATGAGCAGTTCTTC. It specifies CASSEQGKGSYNEQFF.